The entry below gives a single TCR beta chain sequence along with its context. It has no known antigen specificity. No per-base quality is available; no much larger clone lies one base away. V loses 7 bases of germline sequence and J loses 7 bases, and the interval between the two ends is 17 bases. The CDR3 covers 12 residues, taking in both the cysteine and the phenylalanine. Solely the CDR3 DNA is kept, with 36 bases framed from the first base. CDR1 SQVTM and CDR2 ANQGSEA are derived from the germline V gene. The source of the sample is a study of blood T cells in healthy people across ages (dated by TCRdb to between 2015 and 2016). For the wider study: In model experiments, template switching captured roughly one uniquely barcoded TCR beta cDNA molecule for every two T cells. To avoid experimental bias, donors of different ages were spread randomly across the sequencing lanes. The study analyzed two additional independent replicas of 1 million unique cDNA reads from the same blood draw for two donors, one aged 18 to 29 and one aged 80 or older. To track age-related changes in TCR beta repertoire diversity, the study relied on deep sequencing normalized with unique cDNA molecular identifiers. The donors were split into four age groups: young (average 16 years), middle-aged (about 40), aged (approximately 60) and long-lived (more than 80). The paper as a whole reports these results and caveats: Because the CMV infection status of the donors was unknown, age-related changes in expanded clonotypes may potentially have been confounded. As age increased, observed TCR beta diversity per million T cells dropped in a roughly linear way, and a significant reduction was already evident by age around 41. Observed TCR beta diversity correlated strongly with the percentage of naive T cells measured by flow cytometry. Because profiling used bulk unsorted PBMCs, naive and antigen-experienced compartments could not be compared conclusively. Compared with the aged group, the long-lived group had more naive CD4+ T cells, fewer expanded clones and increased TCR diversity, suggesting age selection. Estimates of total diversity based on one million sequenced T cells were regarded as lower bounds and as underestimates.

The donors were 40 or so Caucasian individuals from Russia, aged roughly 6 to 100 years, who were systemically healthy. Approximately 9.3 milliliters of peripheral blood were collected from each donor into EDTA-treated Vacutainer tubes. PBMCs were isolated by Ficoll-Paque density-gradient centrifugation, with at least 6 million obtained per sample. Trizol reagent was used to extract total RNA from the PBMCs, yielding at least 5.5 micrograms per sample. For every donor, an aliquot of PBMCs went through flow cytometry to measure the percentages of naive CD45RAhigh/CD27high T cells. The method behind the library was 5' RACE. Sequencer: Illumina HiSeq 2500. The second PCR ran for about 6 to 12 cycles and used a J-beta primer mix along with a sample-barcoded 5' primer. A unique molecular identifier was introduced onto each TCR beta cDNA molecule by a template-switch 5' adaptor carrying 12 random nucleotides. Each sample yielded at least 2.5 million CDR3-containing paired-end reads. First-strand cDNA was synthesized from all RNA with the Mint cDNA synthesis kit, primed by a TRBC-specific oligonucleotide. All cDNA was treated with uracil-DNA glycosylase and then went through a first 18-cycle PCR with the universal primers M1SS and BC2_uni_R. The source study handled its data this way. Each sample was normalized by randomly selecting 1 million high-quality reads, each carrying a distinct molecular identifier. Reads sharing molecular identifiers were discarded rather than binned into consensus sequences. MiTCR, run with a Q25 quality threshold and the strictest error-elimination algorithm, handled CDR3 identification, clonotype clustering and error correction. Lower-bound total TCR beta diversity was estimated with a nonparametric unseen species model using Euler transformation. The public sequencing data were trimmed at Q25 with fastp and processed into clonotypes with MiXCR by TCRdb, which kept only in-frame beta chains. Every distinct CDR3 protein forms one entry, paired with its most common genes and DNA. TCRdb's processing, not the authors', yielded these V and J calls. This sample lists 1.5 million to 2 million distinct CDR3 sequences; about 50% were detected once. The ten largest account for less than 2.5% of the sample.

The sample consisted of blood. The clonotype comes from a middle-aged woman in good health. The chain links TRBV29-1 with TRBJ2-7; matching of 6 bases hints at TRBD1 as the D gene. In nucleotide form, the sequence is TGCAGCGCTAAACAGGGAGATACGGAGCAGTACTTC. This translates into CSAKQGDTEQYF.